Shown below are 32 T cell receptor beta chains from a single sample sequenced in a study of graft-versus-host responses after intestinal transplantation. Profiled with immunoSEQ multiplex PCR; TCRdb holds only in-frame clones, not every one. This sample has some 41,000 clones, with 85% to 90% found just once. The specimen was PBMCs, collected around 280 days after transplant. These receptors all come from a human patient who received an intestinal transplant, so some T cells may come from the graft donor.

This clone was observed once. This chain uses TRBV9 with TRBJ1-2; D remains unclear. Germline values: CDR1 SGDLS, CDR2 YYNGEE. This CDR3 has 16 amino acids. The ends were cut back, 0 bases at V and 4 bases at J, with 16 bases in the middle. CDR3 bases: TGTGCCAGCAGCGTAGGGGTTGGGTCGTTAGGCTATGGCTACACCTTC. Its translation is CASSVGVGSLGYGYTF.

For the CDR3, the DNA is TGTGCCAGTAGGAAGACAGGGCCCAGTCAAGAAAATCAAGCTTTCTTT. Protein product: CASRKTGPSQENQAFF. The V and J genes are TRBV19 and TRBJ1-1, with 7 bases aligning to TRBD1. Germline CDR1 and CDR2: LNHDA and SQIVND (reference sequence). With 6 bases clipped from V and 9 bases from J, the junction kept 19 bases outside the gene matches. CDR3 length equals 16 residues.

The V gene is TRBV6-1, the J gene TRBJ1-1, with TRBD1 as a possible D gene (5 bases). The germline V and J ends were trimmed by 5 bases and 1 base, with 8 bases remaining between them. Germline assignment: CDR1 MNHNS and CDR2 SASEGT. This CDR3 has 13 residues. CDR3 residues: CASSYQGNTEAFF. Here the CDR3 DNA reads TGTGCCAGCAGTTATCAGGGGAACACTGAAGCTTTCTTT.

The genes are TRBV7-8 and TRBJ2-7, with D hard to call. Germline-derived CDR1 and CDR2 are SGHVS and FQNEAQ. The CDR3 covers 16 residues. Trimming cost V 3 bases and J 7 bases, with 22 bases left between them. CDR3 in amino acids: CASSFDLTLDSREQYF. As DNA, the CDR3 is TGTGCCAGCAGCTTCGACCTTACTCTGGATTCAAGGGAGCAGTACTTC.

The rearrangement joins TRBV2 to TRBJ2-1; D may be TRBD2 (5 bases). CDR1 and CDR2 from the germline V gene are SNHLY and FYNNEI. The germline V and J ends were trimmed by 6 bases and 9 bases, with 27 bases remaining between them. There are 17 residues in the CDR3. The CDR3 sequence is CASRGLYPLATVTEQFF. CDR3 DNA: TGTGCCAGCAGGGGTCTCTATCCTCTAGCTACAGTCACTGAGCAGTTCTTC.

Here the CDR3 reads CASGLYTSGNTIYF. DNA for the CDR3: TGTGCTAGTGGTTTGTATACCTCTGGAAACACCATATATTTT. J is TRBJ1-3 and V is TRBV12-5; D gene uncertain. Deletions cut 2 bases from V and 0 bases from J, with 5 bases between. Germline V lookup: CDR1 LGHNT, CDR2 FRNRAP. The CDR3 is 14 residues long.

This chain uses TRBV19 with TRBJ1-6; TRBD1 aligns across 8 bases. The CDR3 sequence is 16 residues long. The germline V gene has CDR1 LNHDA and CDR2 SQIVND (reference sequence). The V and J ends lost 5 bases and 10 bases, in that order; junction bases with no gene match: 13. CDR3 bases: TGTGCCAGTAGTCCTGTAGGACAGGGTTCTCGATCACCCCTCCACTTT. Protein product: CASSPVGQGSRSPLHF.

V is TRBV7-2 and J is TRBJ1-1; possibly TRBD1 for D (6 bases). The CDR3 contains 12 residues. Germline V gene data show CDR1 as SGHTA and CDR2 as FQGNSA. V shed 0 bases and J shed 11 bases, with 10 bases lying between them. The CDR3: CASSLALGAAFF. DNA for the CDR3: TGTGCCAGCAGCTTAGCTTTGGGGGCGGCTTTCTTT. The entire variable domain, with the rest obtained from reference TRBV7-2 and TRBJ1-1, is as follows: GAGVSQSPSNKVTEKGKDVELRCDPISGHTALYWYRQSLGQGLEFLIYFQGNSAPDKSGLPSDRFSAERTGGSVSTLTIQRTQQEDSAVYLCASSLALGAAFFGQGTRLTVV.

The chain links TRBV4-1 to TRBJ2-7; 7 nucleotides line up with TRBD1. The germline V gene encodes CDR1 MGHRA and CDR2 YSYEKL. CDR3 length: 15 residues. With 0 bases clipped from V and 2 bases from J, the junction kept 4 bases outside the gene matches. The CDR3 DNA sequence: TGCGCCAGCAGCCAAGAACAGGGGACAACCTACGAGCAGTACTTC. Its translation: CASSQEQGTTYEQYF.

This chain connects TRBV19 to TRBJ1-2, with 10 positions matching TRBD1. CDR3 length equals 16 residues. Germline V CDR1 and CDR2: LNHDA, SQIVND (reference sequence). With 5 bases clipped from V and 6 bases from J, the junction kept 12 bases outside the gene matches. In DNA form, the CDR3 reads TGTGCCAGTAGTCCGTCCCGGGACAGGGGAGTCCATGGCTACACCTTC. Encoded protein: CASSPSRDRGVHGYTF.

The CDR3 is CASSLQGSVYGYTF. The CDR3 DNA sequence: TGTGCCAGCAGCTTACAGGGGTCCGTTTATGGCTACACCTTC. The chain joins TRBV5-6 to TRBJ1-2; 7 nucleotides line up with TRBD1. The junction had 6 bases not matched to a gene; V was cut back by 2 bases and J by 5 bases. The length of the CDR3 is 14 residues. Germline V gene lookup returns CDR1 SGHDT and CDR2 YYEEEE.

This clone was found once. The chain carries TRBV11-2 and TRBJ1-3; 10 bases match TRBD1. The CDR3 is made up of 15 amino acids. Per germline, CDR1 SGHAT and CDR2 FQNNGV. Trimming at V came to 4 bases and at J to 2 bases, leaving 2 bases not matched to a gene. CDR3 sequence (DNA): TGTGCCAGCAGCTACGGACAGGGGGCTGGAAACACCATATATTTT. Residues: CASSYGQGAGNTIYF.

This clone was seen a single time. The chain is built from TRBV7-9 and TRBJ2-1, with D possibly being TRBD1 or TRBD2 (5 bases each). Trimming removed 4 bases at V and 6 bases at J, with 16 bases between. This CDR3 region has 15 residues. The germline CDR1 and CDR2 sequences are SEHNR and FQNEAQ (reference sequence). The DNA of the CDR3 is TGTGCCAGCAGCTCCCAGGGACCAAACTTCAATGAGCAGTTCTTC. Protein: CASSSQGPNFNEQFF.

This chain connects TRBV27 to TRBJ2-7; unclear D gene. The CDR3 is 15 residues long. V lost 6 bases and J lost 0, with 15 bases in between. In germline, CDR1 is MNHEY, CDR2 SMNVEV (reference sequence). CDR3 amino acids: CASSPTPLISYEQYF. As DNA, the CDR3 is TGTGCCAGCAGCCCTACACCCCTTATCTCCTACGAGCAGTACTTC.

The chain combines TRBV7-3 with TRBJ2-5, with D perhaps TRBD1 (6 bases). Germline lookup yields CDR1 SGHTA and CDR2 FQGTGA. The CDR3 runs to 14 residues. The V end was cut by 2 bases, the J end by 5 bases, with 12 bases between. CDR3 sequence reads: CASSLGSDRETQYF. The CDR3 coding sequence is TGTGCCAGCAGCTTAGGTTCCGACAGGGAGACCCAGTACTTC.

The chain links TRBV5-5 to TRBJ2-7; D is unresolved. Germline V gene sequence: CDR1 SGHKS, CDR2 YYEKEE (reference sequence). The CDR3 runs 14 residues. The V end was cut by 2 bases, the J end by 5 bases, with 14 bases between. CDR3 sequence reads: CASSFRIKSDEQYF. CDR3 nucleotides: TGTGCCAGCAGCTTCCGGATTAAGAGCGACGAGCAGTACTTC.

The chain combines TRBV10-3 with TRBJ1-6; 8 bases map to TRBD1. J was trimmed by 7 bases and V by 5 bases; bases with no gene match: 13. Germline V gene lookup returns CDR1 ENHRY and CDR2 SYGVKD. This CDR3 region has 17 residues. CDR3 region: CAISPMPAGGSNSPLHF. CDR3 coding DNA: TGTGCCATCAGTCCCATGCCGGCAGGGGGCTCGAATTCACCCCTCCACTTT.

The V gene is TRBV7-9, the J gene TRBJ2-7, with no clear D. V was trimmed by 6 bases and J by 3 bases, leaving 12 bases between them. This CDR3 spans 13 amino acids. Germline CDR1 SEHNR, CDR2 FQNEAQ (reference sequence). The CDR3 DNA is TGTGCCAGCAGTCTAGGGTTAGGCTACGAGCAGTACTTC. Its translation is CASSLGLGYEQYF. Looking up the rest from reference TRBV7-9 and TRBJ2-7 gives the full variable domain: DTGVSQNPRHKITKRGQNVTFRCDPISEHNRLYWYRQTLGQGPEFLTYFQNEAQLEKSRLLSDRFSAERPKGSFSTLEIQRTEQGDSAMYLCASSLGLGYEQYFGPGTRLTVT.

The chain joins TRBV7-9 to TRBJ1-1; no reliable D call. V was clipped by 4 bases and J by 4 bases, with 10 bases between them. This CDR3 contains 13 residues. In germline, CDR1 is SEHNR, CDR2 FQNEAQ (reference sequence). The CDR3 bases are TGTGCCAGCAGCTACCCCGGCGGCACTGAAGCTTTCTTT. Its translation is CASSYPGGTEAFF.

This CDR3 reads CASSSNSYEQYF. In DNA, the CDR3 is TGTGCCAGCAGTTCAAACAGCTACGAGCAGTACTTC. The V call is TRBV6-1, the J call TRBJ2-7; unclear D gene. This CDR3 spans 12 amino acids. Germline assignment: CDR1 MNHNS and CDR2 SASEGT. V was clipped by 5 bases and J by 3 bases, with 8 bases between them.

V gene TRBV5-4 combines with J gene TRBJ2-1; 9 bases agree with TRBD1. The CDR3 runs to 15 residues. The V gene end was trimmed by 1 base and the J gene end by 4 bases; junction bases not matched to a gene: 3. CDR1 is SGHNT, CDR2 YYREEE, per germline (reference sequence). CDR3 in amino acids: CASSLTGGGYNEQFF. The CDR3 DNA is TGTGCCAGCAGCTTGACAGGGGGCGGTTACAATGAGCAGTTCTTC.

CDR3 protein: CATSSTGKTLETQYF. CDR3 bases: TGTGCCACCAGCTCGACAGGGAAAACGCTCGAGACCCAGTACTTC. The chain employs TRBV15 and TRBJ2-5, with TRBD1 matching over 7 bases. The CDR3 has 15 residues. The junction had 11 bases not matched to a gene; V was cut back by 5 bases and J by 5 bases. Germline CDR1 reads LNHNV; CDR2 reads YYDKDF (reference sequence).

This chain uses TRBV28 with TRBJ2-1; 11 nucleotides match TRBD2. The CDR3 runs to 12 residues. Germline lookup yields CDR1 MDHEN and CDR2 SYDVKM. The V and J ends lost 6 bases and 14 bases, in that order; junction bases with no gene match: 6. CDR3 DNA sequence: TGTGCCAGCAGGACGACTAGCGGGGAAAAGTTCTTC. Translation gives CASRTTSGEKFF.

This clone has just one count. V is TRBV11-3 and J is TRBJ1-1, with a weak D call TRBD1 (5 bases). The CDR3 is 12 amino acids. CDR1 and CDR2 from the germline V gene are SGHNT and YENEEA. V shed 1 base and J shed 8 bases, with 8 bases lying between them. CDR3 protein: CASSLVRGEAFF. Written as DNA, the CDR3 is TGTGCCAGCAGCTTAGTTCGGGGGGAAGCTTTCTTT. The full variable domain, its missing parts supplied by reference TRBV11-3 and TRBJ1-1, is EAGVVQSPRYKIIEKKQPVAFWCNPISGHNTLYWYLQNLGQGPELLIRYENEEAVDDSQLPKDRFSAERLKGVDSTLKIQPAELGDSAVYLCASSLVRGEAFFGQGTRLTVV.

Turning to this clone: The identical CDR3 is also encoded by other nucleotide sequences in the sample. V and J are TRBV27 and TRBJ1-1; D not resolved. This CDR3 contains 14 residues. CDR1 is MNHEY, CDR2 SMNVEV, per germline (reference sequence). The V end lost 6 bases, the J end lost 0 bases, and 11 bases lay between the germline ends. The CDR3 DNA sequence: TGTGCCAGCAGCTTCTCAGGCATGAACACTGAAGCTTTCTTT. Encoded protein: CASSFSGMNTEAFF.

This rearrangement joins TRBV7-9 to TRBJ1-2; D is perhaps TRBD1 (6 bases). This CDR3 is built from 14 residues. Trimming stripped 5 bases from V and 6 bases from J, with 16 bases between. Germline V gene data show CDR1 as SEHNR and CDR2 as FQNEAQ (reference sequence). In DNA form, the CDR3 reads TGTGCCAGCAGCCCTCCTTGGAGACAGGATGGCTACACCTTC. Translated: CASSPPWRQDGYTF.

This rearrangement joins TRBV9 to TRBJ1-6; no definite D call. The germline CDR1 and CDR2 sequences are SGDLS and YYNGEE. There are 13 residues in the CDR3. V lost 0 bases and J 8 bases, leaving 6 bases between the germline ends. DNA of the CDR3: TGTGCCAGCAGCGTAGTAACAGATTCACCCCTCCACTTT. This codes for CASSVVTDSPLHF.

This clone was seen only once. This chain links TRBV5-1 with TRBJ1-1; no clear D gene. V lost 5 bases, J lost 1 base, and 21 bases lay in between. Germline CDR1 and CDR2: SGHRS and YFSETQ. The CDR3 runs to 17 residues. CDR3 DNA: TGCGCCAGCAGGCACCACTTAATCTCTGATGGGAACACTGAAGCTTTCTTT. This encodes CASRHHLISDGNTEAFF.

DNA of the CDR3: TGCGCCAGCAGCCCTACCCCTAGCGGGGGTGACAATGAGCAGTTCTTC. Protein: CASSPTPSGGDNEQFF. The V and J genes are TRBV5-1 and TRBJ2-1; 10 bases agree with TRBD2. J lost 5 bases, V lost 4 bases, and 9 bases had no gene match. Germline V gene sequence: CDR1 SGHRS, CDR2 YFSETQ. CDR3 length: 16 amino acids.

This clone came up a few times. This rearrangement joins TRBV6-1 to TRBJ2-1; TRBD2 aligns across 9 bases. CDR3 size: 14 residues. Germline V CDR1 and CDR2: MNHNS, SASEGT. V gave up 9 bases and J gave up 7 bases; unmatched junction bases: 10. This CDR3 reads CASSGGGAINEQFF. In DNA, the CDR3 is TGTGCCAGTTCTGGCGGGGGGGCCATTAATGAGCAGTTCTTC.

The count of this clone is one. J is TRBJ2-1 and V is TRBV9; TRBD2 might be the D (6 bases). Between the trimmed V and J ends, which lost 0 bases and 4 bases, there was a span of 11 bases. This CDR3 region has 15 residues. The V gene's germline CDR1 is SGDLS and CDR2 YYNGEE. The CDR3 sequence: CASSVEAGPYNEQFF. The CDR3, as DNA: TGTGCCAGCAGCGTAGAAGCGGGCCCTTACAATGAGCAGTTCTTC. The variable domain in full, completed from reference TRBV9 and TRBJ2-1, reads DSGVTQTPKHLITATGQRVTLRCSPRSGDLSVYWYQQSLDQGLQFLIQYYNGEERAKGNILERFSAQQFPDLHSELNLSSLELGDSALYFCASSVEAGPYNEQFFGPGTRLTVL.

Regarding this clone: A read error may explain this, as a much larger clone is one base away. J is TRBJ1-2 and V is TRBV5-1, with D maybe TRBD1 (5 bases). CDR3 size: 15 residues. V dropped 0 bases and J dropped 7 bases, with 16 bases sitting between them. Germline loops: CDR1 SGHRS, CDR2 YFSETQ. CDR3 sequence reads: CASSLGGIDSAGYTF. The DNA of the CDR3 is TGCGCCAGCAGCTTGGGGGGGATTGACAGCGCTGGCTACACCTTC. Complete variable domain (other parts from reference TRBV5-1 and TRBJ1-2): KAGVTQTPRYLIKTRGQQVTLSCSPISGHRSVSWYQQTPGQGLQFLFEYFSETQRNKGNFPGRFSGRQFSNSRSEMNVSTLELGDSALYLCASSLGGIDSAGYTFGSGTRLTVV.